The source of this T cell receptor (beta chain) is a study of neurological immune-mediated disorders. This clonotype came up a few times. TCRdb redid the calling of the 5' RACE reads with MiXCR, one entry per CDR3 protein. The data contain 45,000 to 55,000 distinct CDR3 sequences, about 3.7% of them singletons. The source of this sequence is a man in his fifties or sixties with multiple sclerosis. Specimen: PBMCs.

CDR3 sequence reads: CASSRHLGVQPQHF. CDR3 DNA: TGTGCCAGCAGTCGACATTTAGGGGTCCAGCCCCAGCATTTT. V gene TRBV12-3 or TRBV12-4 combines with J gene TRBJ1-5, with D possibly TRBD1 on 5 matching bases. V was clipped by 5 bases and J by 7 bases, with 15 bases between them. The CDR3 runs to 14 residues.